This T cell receptor beta chain was sequenced during a study of shared clonotypes between healthy human individuals. Study conclusions and caveats: Non-shared clonotypes displayed generation probabilities falling below those of clonotypes present in all four donors. Clonotype sharing among donors was expected to depend on sequencing depth.

Profiled with immunoSEQ multiplex PCR; TCRdb holds only in-frame clones, not every one. This sample has some 980,000 clones; over 60% occur once, and the top ten carry approximately 1.5%. Concerning this clone: Its specificity is not known.

Losses at the gene ends were 3 bases for V and 3 bases for J; bases not matched to a gene: 6. The CDR3 has 15 amino acids. Germline CDR1 reads MGHDK; CDR2 reads SYGVNS. The receptor was isolated from a man aged 18 to 30 in good health. The chain joins TRBV25-1 to TRBJ2-3; 7 bases are shared with TRBD1. The specimen was memory CD4+ T cells sorted from blood. As for subset: CD45RA-negative fraction. CDR3 region: CASSEIDRDTDTQYF. In DNA, the CDR3 is TGTGCCAGCAGTGAGATAGACAGGGATACAGATACGCAGTATTTT.